The 9 T cell receptor beta chains listed next were all sequenced from one sample in a study of blood T cells in healthy people across ages. Alongside a J-beta primer mix, a sample-barcoded 5' primer served in a second PCR lasting about 7 to 11 cycles. TCRdb re-called the 5' RACE reads with MiXCR, one entry per CDR3 protein. The sample has hundreds of thousands of distinct CDR3 sequences; approximately 50% are singletons. Source material: blood. Every receptor here comes from a woman aged 60-70 years in good health.

The rearrangement joins TRBV28 to TRBJ2-1; 8 nucleotides align to TRBD1. CDR1 and CDR2 from the germline V gene are MDHEN and SYDVKM. The trim removed 3 bases at V and 8 bases at J, leaving 9 bases unmatched. The CDR3 runs to 15 residues. The CDR3 region has the DNA TGTGCCAGCAGTTTCCTTCAGGGGGCTAACGATGAGCAGTTCTTC. This sequence encodes CASSFLQGANDEQFF.

The V call is TRBV29-1, the J call TRBJ2-7; TRBD2 might be the D (5 bases). V was cut by 1 base and J by 3 bases, with 19 bases left in between. Germline V gene sequence: CDR1 SQVTM, CDR2 ANQGSEA. The length of the CDR3 is 16 residues. Here the CDR3 reads CSVEVIRVSDDYEQYF. DNA for the CDR3: TGCAGCGTTGAAGTAATTCGAGTTAGCGACGACTACGAGCAGTACTTC.

The chain links TRBV20-1 to TRBJ1-2; TRBD1 matches 9 bases. This CDR3 has 14 residues. Germline V gene lookup returns CDR1 DFQATT and CDR2 SNEGSKA (reference sequence). With 6 bases clipped from V and 1 base from J, the junction kept 6 bases outside the gene matches. CDR3 region: CSAPGTGINYGYTF. The CDR3 DNA sequence: TGCAGTGCCCCAGGGACAGGGATTAACTATGGCTACACCTTC.

A few counts support this clonotype. This chain joins TRBV7-9 and TRBJ2-4; D is undetermined. Germline CDR1 is SEHNR and CDR2 is FQNEAQ (reference sequence). Trimming pared 5 bases from V and 8 bases from J, leaving 13 bases between. The CDR3 runs 13 residues. The DNA for the CDR3 is TGTGCCAGCAGCCCCCGGCAGGCGGACATTCAGTACTTC. Amino acids: CASSPRQADIQYF.

This clonotype has more than one count but fewer than ten. The CDR3 reads CASSLSTGDYEQYF. CDR3 coding DNA: TGTGCCAGCAGTTTAAGTACAGGGGACTACGAGCAGTACTTC. The V call is TRBV12-3 or TRBV12-4, the J call TRBJ2-7, with 7 positions matching TRBD1. Trimming at V came to 2 bases and at J to 3 bases, leaving 4 bases not matched to a gene. The CDR3 length is 14 residues.

In regard to this clonotype: Just one base apart from a much larger clone, this may be a read error. This sequence joins TRBV29-1 and TRBJ2-2; D tentatively reads TRBD1 or TRBD2 (5 bases each). This CDR3 region has 13 residues. CDR1 and CDR2 from the germline V gene are SQVTM and ANQGSEA. Written as DNA, the CDR3 is TGCTGCGTTGAGGGGCAGAACACCGGGGAGCTGTTTTTT. Amino acids: CCVEGQNTGELFF.

The chain uses TRBV15 and TRBJ2-1; 10 nucleotides match TRBD2. CDR3 length: 18 residues. Trimming cost V 0 bases and J 0 bases; bases outside gene matches: 5. Per the germline V gene, CDR1 is LNHNV and CDR2 is YYDKDF (reference sequence). This CDR3 reads CATSRDPSGRPSYNEQFF. CDR3 nucleotides: TGTGCCACCAGCAGAGATCCTAGCGGGAGACCCTCCTACAATGAGCAGTTCTTC.

This clonotype came up a few times. This chain joins TRBV29-1 and TRBJ1-2; 9 bases are a match to TRBD1. The junction had 3 bases not matched to a gene; V was cut back by 6 bases and J by 7 bases. This CDR3 spans 11 amino acids. Germline values: CDR1 SQVTM, CDR2 ANQGSEA. The CDR3 protein is CSVGQGRGYTF. CDR3 nucleotide sequence: TGCAGCGTGGGACAGGGCCGTGGCTACACCTTC.

The chain couples TRBV28 to TRBJ2-7; 8 bases fit TRBD2. Trimming removed 7 bases from V and 4 bases from J; junction bases left unmatched: 6. The CDR3 consists of 13 residues. In germline, CDR1 is MDHEN, CDR2 SYDVKM. The CDR3 here is CASTGGGRYEQYF. CDR3 sequence (DNA): TGTGCCAGCACGGGGGGGGGCAGGTACGAGCAGTACTTC.